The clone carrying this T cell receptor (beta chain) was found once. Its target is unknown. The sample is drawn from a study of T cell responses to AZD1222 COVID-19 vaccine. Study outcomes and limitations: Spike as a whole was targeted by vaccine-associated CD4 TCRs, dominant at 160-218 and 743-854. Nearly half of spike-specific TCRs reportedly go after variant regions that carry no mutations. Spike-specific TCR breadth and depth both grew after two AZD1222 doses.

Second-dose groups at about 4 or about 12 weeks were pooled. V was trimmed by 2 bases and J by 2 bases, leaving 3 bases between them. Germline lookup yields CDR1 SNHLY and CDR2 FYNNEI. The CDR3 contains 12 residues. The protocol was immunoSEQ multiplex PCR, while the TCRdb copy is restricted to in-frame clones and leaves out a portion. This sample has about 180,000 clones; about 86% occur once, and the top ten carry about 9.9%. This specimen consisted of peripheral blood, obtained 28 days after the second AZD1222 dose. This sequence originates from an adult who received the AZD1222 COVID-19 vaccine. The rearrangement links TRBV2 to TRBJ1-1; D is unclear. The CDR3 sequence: CASSEQNTEAFF. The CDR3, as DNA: TGTGCCAGCAGTGAACAAAACACTGAAGCTTTCTTT. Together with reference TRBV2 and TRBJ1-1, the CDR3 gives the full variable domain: EPEVTQTPSHQVTQMGQEVILRCVPISNHLYFYWYRQILGQKVEFLVSFYNNEISEKSEIFDDQFSVERPDGSNFTLKIRSTKLEDSAMYFCASSEQNTEAFFGQGTRLTVV.